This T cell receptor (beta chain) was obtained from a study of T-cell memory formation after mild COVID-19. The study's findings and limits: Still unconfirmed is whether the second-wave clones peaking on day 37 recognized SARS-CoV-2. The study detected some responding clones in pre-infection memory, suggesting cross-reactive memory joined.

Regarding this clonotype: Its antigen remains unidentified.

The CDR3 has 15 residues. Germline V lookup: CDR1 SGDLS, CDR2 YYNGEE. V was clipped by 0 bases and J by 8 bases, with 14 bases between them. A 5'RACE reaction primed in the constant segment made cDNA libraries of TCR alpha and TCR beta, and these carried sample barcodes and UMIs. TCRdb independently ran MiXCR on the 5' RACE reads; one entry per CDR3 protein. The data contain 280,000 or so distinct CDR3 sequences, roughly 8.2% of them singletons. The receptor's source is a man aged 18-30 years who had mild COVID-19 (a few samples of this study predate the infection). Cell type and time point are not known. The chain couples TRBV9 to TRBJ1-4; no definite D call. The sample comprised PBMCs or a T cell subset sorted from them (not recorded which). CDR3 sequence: CASSVATGFEEKLFF. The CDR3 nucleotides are TGTGCCAGCAGCGTAGCTACGGGGTTCGAGGAAAAACTGTTTTTT.